The 30 T cell receptor beta chains in this list originate from one sample, sequenced in a study of shared clonotypes between healthy human individuals. Using immunoSEQ multiplex PCR, the repertoire was profiled, and TCRdb retains in-frame clones only, with some absent. The sample has about 1 million clones; around four fifths are singletons. The sequenced sample was memory CD4+ T cells sorted from blood. Subset defined: CD45RA-negative fraction. All receptors come from a man between 18 and 29 years old in good health.

The chain uses TRBV10-3 and TRBJ1-1, with unresolved D. V was pared by 1 base and J by 5 bases, with 11 bases between. The CDR3 runs to 14 residues. The germline V gene encodes CDR1 ENHRY and CDR2 SYGVKD. CDR3 coding DNA: TGTGCCATCAGTGAGTTGCAGTTAGTGACTGAAGCTTTCTTT. It yields the protein CAISELQLVTEAFF.

J is TRBJ2-4 and V is TRBV28; 10 bases line up with TRBD1. After removal of 5 bases from V and 5 bases from J, the junction contained 6 bases not matched to a gene. In germline, CDR1 is MDHEN, CDR2 SYDVKM. There are 15 residues in the CDR3. This CDR3 reads CASSPLGTGENIQYF. CDR3 nucleotides: TGTGCCAGCAGTCCCCTCGGGACAGGGGAAAACATTCAGTACTTC.

This clone was seen more than once but under ten times. Other nucleotide sequences from this sample produce the same CDR3. The chain recombines TRBV7-9 with TRBJ2-5; 8 bases are a match to TRBD2. V was clipped by 2 bases and J by 1 base; unmatched bases: 3. In germline, CDR1 is SEHNR, CDR2 FQNEAQ (reference sequence). This CDR3 has 15 amino acids. Here the CDR3 DNA reads TGTGCCAGCAGCTTAAGACTAGCGACCCAAGAGACCCAGTACTTC. This codes for CASSLRLATQETQYF. Looking up the rest from reference TRBV7-9 and TRBJ2-5 gives the full variable domain: DTGVSQNPRHKITKRGQNVTFRCDPISEHNRLYWYRQTLGQGPEFLTYFQNEAQLEKSRLLSDRFSAERPKGSFSTLEIQRTEQGDSAMYLCASSLRLATQETQYFGPGTRLLVL.

The chain carries TRBV21-1 and TRBJ1-5. TRBV21-1 is tagged as a pseudogene. CDR3 length: 13 amino acids. CDR3 sequence: CASSTTGGQPQHF. DNA of the CDR3: TGTGCCAGCAGCACAACGGGGGGTCAGCCCCAGCATTTT.

The V gene is TRBV5-3, the J gene TRBJ2-1, with D unresolved. TRBV5-3 counts as an open reading frame of uncertain function. Trimming removed 8 bases at V and 1 base at J, with 1 base between. The CDR3 sequence is 10 residues long. For the CDR3, the DNA is TGTGCCAGTTCCTACAATGAGCAGTTCTTC. The encoded protein is CASSYNEQFF.

The chain carries TRBV6-5 and TRBJ2-1; weak D call: TRBD1 (6 bases). CDR3 length: 14 amino acids. V was trimmed by 0 bases and J by 12 bases, leaving 15 bases between them. The germline gives CDR1 MNHEY, CDR2 SVGAGI. Written as DNA, the CDR3 is TGTGCCAGCAGTTACTCGACCCCGACAGGACGGCAGTTCTTC. Translated: CASSYSTPTGRQFF.

This clone was counted between two and nine times. The V gene is TRBV5-1, the J gene TRBJ1-6; 9 bases fit TRBD1. Germline-derived CDR1 and CDR2 are SGHRS and YFSETQ. Trimming removed 3 bases from V and 7 bases from J; junction bases left unmatched: 11. This CDR3 is 17 amino acids long. CDR3 region: CASSWTATGQGNSPLHF. As DNA, the CDR3 is TGCGCCAGCAGCTGGACTGCCACGGGACAGGGCAATTCACCCCTCCACTTT.

This clone was seen a handful of times. Other DNA variants within this sample encode the same CDR3. The V gene is TRBV7-9, the J gene TRBJ1-5; D remains unclear. CDR3 length: 12 amino acids. With 1 base removed from V and 3 bases from J, the gap between germline ends came to 1 base. The germline V gene encodes CDR1 SEHNR and CDR2 FQNEAQ (reference sequence). As DNA, the CDR3 is TGTGCCAGCAGCTTAGACAATCAGCCCCAGCATTTT. Its translation: CASSLDNQPQHF. Full variable domain (rest looked up from reference TRBV7-9 and TRBJ1-5): DTGVSQNPRHKITKRGQNVTFRCDPISEHNRLYWYRQTLGQGPEFLTYFQNEAQLEKSRLLSDRFSAERPKGSFSTLEIQRTEQGDSAMYLCASSLDNQPQHFGDGTRLSIL.

This clone was counted once. The chain links TRBV5-1 to TRBJ1-6; 7 nucleotides agree with TRBD1. With 4 bases clipped from V and 5 bases from J, the junction kept 0 bases outside the gene matches. This CDR3 is 13 amino acids long. The V gene's germline CDR1 is SGHRS and CDR2 YFSETQ. The CDR3 sequence is CASSDRDNSPLHF. CDR3 in DNA: TGCGCCAGCAGCGACAGGGATAATTCACCCCTCCACTTT.

The chain links TRBV6-5 to TRBJ2-7; perhaps TRBD1 as D (6 bases). This CDR3 is 12 amino acids long. Germline V CDR1 and CDR2: MNHEY, SVGAGI. Trimming removed 8 bases from V and 2 bases from J, with 10 bases in between. The CDR3 spells CASGGEPYEQYF. The CDR3 DNA follows: TGTGCCAGCGGGGGCGAGCCCTACGAGCAGTACTTC.

V is TRBV4-1 and J is TRBJ1-1; weak D call: TRBD1 (5 bases). V lost 2 bases and J 0 bases, leaving 7 bases between the germline ends. The CDR3 totals 14 residues. Germline CDR1 is MGHRA and CDR2 is YSYEKL. CDR3 DNA: TGCGCCAGCAGCCAACGGGGGATGAACACTGAAGCTTTCTTT. The encoded protein is CASSQRGMNTEAFF.

There are a few counts of this clone. The chain is built from TRBV19 and TRBJ1-1; 7 bases agree with TRBD1. CDR1 and CDR2 from the germline V gene are LNHDA and SQIVND (reference sequence). The ends lost 5 bases at V and 1 base at J; junction bases unmatched: 4. The length of the CDR3 is 14 residues. In nucleotides, the CDR3 is TGTGCCAGTAGTCTCCGGGACAGGAACACTGAAGCTTTCTTT. It specifies CASSLRDRNTEAFF.

This clone was counted at least ten times. The CDR3: CASSENAAPGTEAFF. CDR3 DNA: TGTGCCAGCAGTGAGAATGCAGCCCCGGGCACTGAAGCTTTCTTT. The V gene is TRBV2, the J gene TRBJ1-1, with unresolved D. Germline V lookup: CDR1 SNHLY, CDR2 FYNNEI. This CDR3 has 15 residues. Trimming removed 3 bases from V and 4 bases from J, with 15 bases in between.

The V call is TRBV10-1, the J call TRBJ2-7; unclear D gene. The CDR3 is 14 residues long. V was clipped by 5 bases and J by 0 bases, with 11 bases between them. The germline V gene encodes CDR1 WNHNN and CDR2 SYGVQD (reference sequence). The CDR3 nucleotides are TGCGCCAGCAGTCCGGACGCCCGCTCCTACGAGCAGTACTTC. Residues: CASSPDARSYEQYF.

The chain is built from TRBV6-5 and TRBJ1-5, with TRBD1 identical over 10 bases. V lost 6 bases and J lost 6; bases outside the gene matches: 5. The CDR3 totals 14 residues. Germline V gives CDR1 MNHEY, CDR2 SVGAGI. CDR3 amino acids: CASRGTGETQPQHF. The CDR3 DNA sequence: TGTGCCAGCAGGGGGACAGGGGAAACTCAGCCCCAGCATTTT.

The chain carries TRBV6-1 and TRBJ1-3; D is ambiguous. V lost 5 bases to trimming and J lost 9 bases, with 11 bases between them. The germline gives CDR1 MNHNS, CDR2 SASEGT. The CDR3 has 12 amino acids. The CDR3 coding sequence is TGTGCCAGCAGTAGTGGGGAAACCACCATATATTTT. It encodes CASSSGETTIYF.

The rearrangement uses TRBV14 and TRBJ2-7; D perhaps matches TRBD2 (6 bases). The CDR3 loop spans 13 amino acids. CDR1 and CDR2 from the germline V gene are SGHDN and FVKESK. Trimming stripped 0 bases from V and 10 bases from J, with 13 bases between. The CDR3: CASSQDVGGNQYF. CDR3 DNA: TGTGCCAGCAGCCAAGACGTTGGCGGGAACCAGTACTTC.

The gene calls are TRBV7-3 and TRBJ2-1; possibly TRBD2 for D (5 bases). This CDR3 comprises 14 residues. Trimming shortened V by 3 bases and J by 4 bases, and 10 bases separated the two germline ends. CDR1 is SGHTA, CDR2 FQGTGA, per germline. CDR3 sequence reads: CASSFSGNYNEQFF. The DNA for the CDR3 is TGTGCCAGCAGCTTTTCCGGGAATTACAATGAGCAGTTCTTC.

The V and J genes are TRBV7-4 and TRBJ2-7, with D possibly being TRBD2 (6 bases). Germline V CDR1 and CDR2: SGHVT, SQSDAQ. The CDR3 has 22 residues. The V end lost 0 bases, the J end lost 6 bases, and 36 bases lay between the germline ends. The chain's CDR3 is CASSLANLGWRAPTLQHREQYF. Written as DNA, the CDR3 is TGTGCCAGCAGCTTAGCTAATTTGGGGTGGAGGGCCCCAACCCTGCAGCACCGCGAGCAGTACTTC.

The gene calls are TRBV27 and TRBJ2-7; D uncertain. V lost 1 base and J 4 bases, leaving 8 bases between the germline ends. Germline CDR1 MNHEY, CDR2 SMNVEV (reference sequence). This CDR3 region has 13 residues. CDR3: CASSLLSGYEQYF. The DNA of the CDR3 is TGTGCCAGCAGTTTATTGTCCGGGTACGAGCAGTACTTC.

This clone showed up just a few times. The chain couples TRBV2 to TRBJ1-6; D unclear. Trimming took 4 bases from V and 7 from J, leaving 5 bases between them. Germline values: CDR1 SNHLY, CDR2 FYNNEI. The CDR3 has 12 amino acids. This CDR3 is CASSAGNSPLHF. The CDR3 DNA is TGTGCCAGCAGTGCTGGGAATTCACCCCTCCACTTT.

The gene calls are TRBV19 and TRBJ2-7, with 11 positions matching TRBD1. Looked up from germline, CDR1 is LNHDA and CDR2 is SQIVND (reference sequence). The J segment lost 2 bases and the V segment lost 5 bases, leaving 2 bases of the junction unmatched. The CDR3 contains 14 residues. As DNA, the CDR3 is TGTGCCAGTAGTTCGGACAGGGGGCCCTACGAGCAGTACTTC. Protein: CASSSDRGPYEQYF. The whole variable domain, filled in from reference TRBV19 and TRBJ2-7, reads DGGITQSPKYLFRKEGQNVTLSCEQNLNHDAMYWYRQDPGQGLRLIYYSQIVNDFQKGDIAEGYSVSREKKESFPLTVTSAQKNPTAFYLCASSSDRGPYEQYFGPGTRLTVT.

The V gene is TRBV7-2, the J gene TRBJ2-2; D possibly corresponds to TRBD1 (6 bases). The CDR3 consists of 15 residues. The V gene lost 1 base and the J gene lost 1 base, with 7 bases spanning the gap. The germline V gene encodes CDR1 SGHTA and CDR2 FQGNSA. The CDR3: CASSLGTVNTGELFF. The CDR3 region has the DNA TGTGCCAGCAGCTTAGGGACAGTGAACACCGGGGAGCTGTTTTTT.

This chain joins TRBV5-1 and TRBJ2-5, with 10 bases aligning to TRBD2. Trimming took 4 bases from V and 2 from J; bases not matched to a gene: 8. The length of the CDR3 is 16 residues. Germline CDR1 and CDR2: SGHRS and YFSETQ. The CDR3 sequence: CASSVGTSVPQETQYF. The CDR3 nucleotides are TGCGCCAGCAGCGTCGGGACTAGCGTACCGCAAGAGACCCAGTACTTC.

The chain employs TRBV7-2 and TRBJ2-3; tentatively, D is TRBD2 (5 bases). CDR3 size: 15 residues. CDR1 and CDR2 from the germline V gene are SGHTA and FQGNSA. V lost 4 bases to trimming and J lost 0 bases, with 11 bases between them. CDR3 region: CASSSGLVSTDTQYF. In nucleotides, the CDR3 is TGTGCCAGCAGCTCCGGACTGGTGAGCACAGATACGCAGTATTTT. The whole variable domain, filled in from reference TRBV7-2 and TRBJ2-3, reads GAGVSQSPSNKVTEKGKDVELRCDPISGHTALYWYRQSLGQGLEFLIYFQGNSAPDKSGLPSDRFSAERTGGSVSTLTIQRTQQEDSAVYLCASSSGLVSTDTQYFGPGTRLTVL.

The chain links TRBV7-2 to TRBJ2-7; D remains unclear. Trimming cost V 4 bases and J 0 bases, with 10 bases left between them. In germline, CDR1 is SGHTA, CDR2 FQGNSA. The CDR3 has 14 residues. CDR3 sequence reads: CASSSPATSYEQYF. Here the CDR3 DNA reads TGTGCCAGCAGCTCCCCGGCCACCTCCTACGAGCAGTACTTC.

V is TRBV10-1 and J is TRBJ2-5, with no clear D. The germline V and J ends were trimmed by 0 bases and 4 bases, with 6 bases remaining between them. The CDR3 totals 13 residues. Germline CDR1 WNHNN, CDR2 SYGVQD (reference sequence). This CDR3 is CASSESGIETQYF. In DNA, the CDR3 is TGCGCCAGCAGTGAGTCGGGTATAGAGACCCAGTACTTC.

There are a few counts of this clone. This sequence joins TRBV6-6 and TRBJ1-1; tentative D call: TRBD1 (5 bases). Germline V gene sequence: CDR1 MNHNY, CDR2 SVGAGI (reference sequence). The CDR3 runs 13 residues. V was trimmed by 9 bases and J by 3 bases, leaving 14 bases between them. This CDR3 reads CASRGREYTEAFF. The CDR3 DNA reads as TGTGCCAGTAGGGGCAGGGAGTACACTGAAGCTTTCTTT.

This clone was observed once. The chain uses TRBV7-9 and TRBJ2-3, with 7 positions matching TRBD1. Germline V CDR1 and CDR2: SEHNR, FQNEAQ (reference sequence). The CDR3 totals 15 residues. Unmatched junction bases numbered 5, after V lost 1 base and J lost 4 bases. The CDR3 here is CASSLVAGGADTQYF. The CDR3 bases are TGTGCCAGCAGCTTAGTGGCAGGGGGTGCAGATACGCAGTATTTT.

This clone was seen a few times. V usage is TRBV27 and J usage is TRBJ2-4; maybe TRBD1 (7 bases). The V end lost 5 bases, the J end lost 4 bases, and 15 bases lay between the germline ends. This CDR3 has 15 amino acids. CDR1 MNHEY and CDR2 SMNVEV come from the germline V gene (reference sequence). The CDR3 DNA reads TGTGCCAGCAGTCCGCCGACAGGGAGGAAAAACATTCAGTACTTC. As protein: CASSPPTGRKNIQYF.